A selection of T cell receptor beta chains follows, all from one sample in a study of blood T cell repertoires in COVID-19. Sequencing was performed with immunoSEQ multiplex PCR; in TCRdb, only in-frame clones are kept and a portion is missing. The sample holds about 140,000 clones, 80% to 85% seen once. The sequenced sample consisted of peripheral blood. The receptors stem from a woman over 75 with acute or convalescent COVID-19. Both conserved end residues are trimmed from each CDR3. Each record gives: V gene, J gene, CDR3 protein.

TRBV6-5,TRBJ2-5,ASTRAPRGETQY
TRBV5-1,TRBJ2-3,ASSSTPGGAGDTQY
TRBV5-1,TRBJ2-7,ASSLWGLAGGQTYEQY
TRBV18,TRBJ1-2,ASSGATANYGYT
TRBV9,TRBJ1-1,ASSNTGTGGMWTEAF
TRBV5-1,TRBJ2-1,ASSLLIGAMFNEQF
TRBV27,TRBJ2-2,ASSLNRVTGELF
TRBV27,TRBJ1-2,ASSSQGRGYT
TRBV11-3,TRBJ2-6,ASSPGGFAAGANVLT
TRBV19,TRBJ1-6,ATSTGPHSPLH
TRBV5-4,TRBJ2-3,ASSPNTDTQY
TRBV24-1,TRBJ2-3,ATSDFWGEGDTQY
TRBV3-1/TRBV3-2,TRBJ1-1,ASSQDYWSTEAF
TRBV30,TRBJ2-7,AWSVRQGFPYEQY
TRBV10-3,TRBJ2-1,AISTLAGTNEQF
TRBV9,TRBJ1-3,ASSPPGGGNTIY
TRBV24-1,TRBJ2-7,ATSDHRGYEQY
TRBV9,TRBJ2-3,ASSFRPGQVFTDTQY
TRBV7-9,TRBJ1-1,ASTQQGALGTEAF
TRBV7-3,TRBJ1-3,ASSLVRKWAGITGNTIY
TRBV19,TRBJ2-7,ASSPAGGIFYEQY
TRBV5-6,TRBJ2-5,ASSKTGDEKTQY
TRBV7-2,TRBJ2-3,ASSLSGVRDTQY
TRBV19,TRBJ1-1,ASRPLPQGLTEAF
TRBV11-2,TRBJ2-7,ASSKGDWSYEQY
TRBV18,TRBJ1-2,ASSDRAGVAGYT
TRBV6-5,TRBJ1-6,ATMRGYNSPLH
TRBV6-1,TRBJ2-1,ASSDWRGGPSEQF
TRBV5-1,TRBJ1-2,ASSLAGQTNYGYT
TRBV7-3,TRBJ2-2,ASSLSPGLATGGELF
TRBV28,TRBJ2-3,ASSNWMTSGGYTQY
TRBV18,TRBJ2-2,ASSLSGGPLGELF